What follows are 20 T cell receptor beta chains derived from one specimen sequenced in a study of high-grade serous ovarian cancer treatment subgroups. Tumor samples were obtained before definitive surgery or chemotherapy. Sequencing was performed with immunoSEQ multiplex PCR; in TCRdb, only in-frame clones are kept and a portion is missing. The sample lists 7,500 to 9,000 clones; roughly three quarters were seen once. Sample: tumor tissue. Source of these receptors: a human donor with high-grade serous ovarian cancer.

J is TRBJ2-2 and V is TRBV4-3; D uncertain. V was cut by 0 bases and J by 4 bases, with 9 bases left in between. There are 15 residues in the CDR3. Germline V CDR1 and CDR2: LGHNA, YSLEER. The CDR3 sequence: CASSQEVVPTGELFF. The CDR3 DNA reads TGCGCCAGCAGCCAAGAAGTCGTACCCACCGGGGAGCTGTTTTTT.

This sequence joins TRBV27 and TRBJ2-6; D gene ambiguous. This CDR3 region has 15 residues. The germline V gene has CDR1 MNHEY and CDR2 SMNVEV (reference sequence). The V gene lost 4 bases and the J gene lost 4 bases, with 11 bases spanning the gap. The CDR3 nucleotides are TGTGCCAGCAGTTCATCGGGCCCCGGGGCCAACGTCCTGACTTTC. Translated, it gives CASSSSGPGANVLTF. The full variable domain, its missing parts supplied by reference TRBV27 and TRBJ2-6, is EAQVTQNPRYLITVTGKKLTVTCSQNMNHEYMSWYRQDPGLGLRQIYYSMNVEVTDKGDVPEGYKVSRKEKRNFPLILESPSPNQTSLYFCASSSSGPGANVLTFGAGSRLTVL.

The V call is TRBV6-5, the J call TRBJ2-3; D is undetermined. This CDR3 is 16 amino acids long. The V end was cut by 0 bases, the J end by 0 bases, with 10 bases between. The germline V gene encodes CDR1 MNHEY and CDR2 SVGAGI. The CDR3: CASSYSRRPSTDTQYF. As DNA, the CDR3 is TGTGCCAGCAGTTACTCGAGACGACCAAGCACAGATACGCAGTATTTT.

This clone has more than one count but fewer than ten. J is TRBJ2-7 and V is TRBV10-2; D is unresolved. The germline V gene encodes CDR1 WSHSY and CDR2 SAAADI. This CDR3 region has 16 residues. Trimming cost V 2 bases and J 3 bases, with 17 bases left between them. The DNA of the CDR3 is TGCGCCAGCAGTGAGGGCGCTACTGGGCCTCTCTACGAGCAGTACTTC. This sequence encodes CASSEGATGPLYEQYF.

The gene calls are TRBV15 and TRBJ2-2; the D call may be TRBD1 or TRBD2 (5 bases each). From germline, CDR1 is LNHNV and CDR2 YYDKDF (reference sequence). The V gene lost 6 bases and the J gene lost 0 bases, with 8 bases spanning the gap. The CDR3 has 14 amino acids. The CDR3 bases are TGTGCCACCAGGAGGGGCCCGAACACCGGGGAGCTGTTTTTT. This codes for CATRRGPNTGELFF.

This chain connects TRBV18 to TRBJ1-2; TRBD1 might be the D (6 bases). The CDR3 runs to 15 residues. V was trimmed by 5 bases and J by 1 base, leaving 14 bases between them. Germline V gene lookup returns CDR1 KGHSH and CDR2 LQKENI. CDR3 in DNA: TGTGCCAGCTCAGGACAGAGAAGCCTTAACTATGGCTACACCTTC. Amino acid sequence: CASSGQRSLNYGYTF.

The DNA of the CDR3 is TGTGCCAGCAGGACGGGACAGGGGGCTGCCAATGAGCAGTTCTTC. It encodes CASRTGQGAANEQFF. The genes are TRBV21-1 and TRBJ2-1; the D call in the table, TRBD1, was not verified against the DNA. TRBV21-1 is a listed pseudogene. CDR3 length: 15 amino acids.

The chain employs TRBV29-1 and TRBJ2-7; D is unresolved. Trimming pared 4 bases from V and 3 bases from J, leaving 16 bases between. Germline assignment: CDR1 SQVTM and CDR2 ANQGSEA. The CDR3 runs to 14 residues. In DNA form, the CDR3 reads TGCAGCGTTGCAAAGGTGGGTAGGGTCTACGAGCAGTACTTC. This sequence encodes CSVAKVGRVYEQYF.

This chain joins TRBV5-1 and TRBJ1-2, with 11 bases aligning to TRBD1. J gave up 4 bases and V 3 bases, and 5 bases lay outside the gene matches. CDR3 length: 15 residues. The germline gives CDR1 SGHRS, CDR2 YFSETQ. In DNA form, the CDR3 reads TGCGCCAGCAGCTCGGGACAGGGGGAGGGCTATGGCTACACCTTC. Translating gives CASSSGQGEGYGYTF.

A remark on this clone: An end of the junction differs from the germline gene, which may be a read error. V gene TRBV7-9 combines with J gene TRBJ1-1; 7 positions agree with TRBD1. Germline V gene data show CDR1 as SEHNR and CDR2 as FQNEAQ (reference sequence). This CDR3 is built from 15 residues. The DNA for the CDR3 is TGTACCAGCACCCGAGGGGCAGGGGGGAAGAGTGAAGCTTTCTTT. Protein: CTSTRGAGGKSEAFF.

The genes are TRBV6-1 and TRBJ2-1, with 7 bases that match TRBD1. V was clipped by 5 bases and J by 8 bases; unmatched bases: 12. Germline V gene sequence: CDR1 MNHNS, CDR2 SASEGT. This CDR3 spans 15 amino acids. CDR3 sequence: CASSTTDRLGDEQFF. Here the CDR3 DNA reads TGTGCCAGCAGTACCACGGACAGGCTGGGAGATGAGCAGTTCTTC.

The CDR3 DNA is TGTGCCAGCAGTGATCGGGGGTCTGATGGCTACACCTTC. It yields the protein CASSDRGSDGYTF. The rearrangement links TRBV2 to TRBJ1-2; D possibly corresponds to TRBD1 (5 bases). V lost 3 bases and J lost 6, with 11 bases in between. The CDR3 sequence is 13 residues long. CDR1 is SNHLY and CDR2 is FYNNEI in the germline V gene.

V gene TRBV6-1 combines with J gene TRBJ2-3, with 8 bases lining up with TRBD2. J lost 0 bases, V lost 10 bases, and 9 bases had no gene match. Looked up from germline, CDR1 is MNHNS and CDR2 is SASEGT. The CDR3 contains 15 residues. CDR3: CATSLGGGSTDTQYF. CDR3 sequence (DNA): TGTGCCACCTCCCTGGGCGGGGGGAGCACAGATACGCAGTATTTT.

The V call is TRBV5-4, the J call TRBJ2-5; D remains unclear. This CDR3 has 14 amino acids. V was pared by 6 bases and J by 3 bases, with 15 bases between. Germline V CDR1 and CDR2: SGHNT, YYREEE (reference sequence). The CDR3 loop is CASTAAQGEETQYF. Here the CDR3 DNA reads TGTGCCAGCACCGCCGCCCAAGGAGAAGAGACCCAGTACTTC.

This clone has just one count. This rearrangement joins TRBV19 to TRBJ1-5; D is perhaps TRBD1 (6 bases). Germline loops: CDR1 LNHDA, CDR2 SQIVND (reference sequence). CDR3 size: 15 residues. Trimming left V 2 bases short and J 0 bases short, with 8 bases between. The CDR3 protein is CASSIRTASNQPQHF. CDR3 DNA sequence: TGTGCCAGTAGTATAAGGACAGCTAGCAATCAGCCCCAGCATTTT.

The chain links TRBV30 to TRBJ2-5, with a tentative D call TRBD1 (5 bases). The last part of the DNA fits TRBJ2-7 better; the J call may be wrong. Germline V gives CDR1 GTSNPN, CDR2 SVGIG (reference sequence). The CDR3 is 13 residues long. DNA for the CDR3: TGTGCCTGGAAAGGGCCCCTGGGGCGCGAGCAGTACTTC. Its translation is CAWKGPLGREQYF.

Turning to this clone: Germline and junction disagree at one end, which may indicate a read error. This rearrangement joins TRBV5-1 to TRBJ2-5, with TRBD1 identical over 11 bases. The CDR3 consists of 16 residues. Germline V gene sequence: CDR1 SGHRS, CDR2 YFSETQ. The DNA for the CDR3 is TGTGCCAGCAGCTTGAGGGACAGGGGGTTTGAAGAGACCCAGTACTTC. It translates to CASSLRDRGFEETQYF.

A single count supports this clone. The V call is TRBV7-2, the J call TRBJ2-7, with D perhaps matching TRBD2 (5 bases). V lost 5 bases, J lost 4 bases, and 18 bases lay in between. The CDR3 is 15 amino acids. CDR1 and CDR2 from the germline V gene are SGHTA and FQGNSA. The CDR3 region has the DNA TGTGCCAGCAGCCCCATGTATGGAGGCGGATACGAGCAGTACTTC. It yields the protein CASSPMYGGGYEQYF. Full variable domain (missing parts from reference TRBV7-2 and TRBJ2-7): GAGVSQSPSNKVTEKGKDVELRCDPISGHTALYWYRQSLGQGLEFLIYFQGNSAPDKSGLPSDRFSAERTGGSVSTLTIQRTQQEDSAVYLCASSPMYGGGYEQYFGPGTRLTVT.

J is TRBJ1-2 and V is TRBV27; TRBD1 might be the D (5 bases). CDR3 length: 16 residues. In germline, CDR1 is MNHEY, CDR2 SMNVEV (reference sequence). V was shortened by 4 bases and J by 1 base, with 16 bases between the two germline ends. CDR3 in amino acids: CASSSKIRAHNYGYTF. The CDR3 coding sequence is TGTGCCAGCAGTTCTAAAATCAGGGCCCATAACTATGGCTACACCTTC.

This clone was recorded once. This chain links TRBV4-2 with TRBJ2-5; weak D call: TRBD2 (7 bases). V lost 5 bases to trimming and J lost 4 bases, with 17 bases between them. This CDR3 has 15 residues. Germline loops: CDR1 LGHNA, CDR2 YNFKEQ. CDR3 nucleotide sequence: TGTGCCAGCAGCTTAGGGGGGGGCGGAGGAGAGACCCAGTACTTC. Encoded protein: CASSLGGGGGETQYF.